Listed below are T cell receptor beta chains from one sample, sequenced in a study of T-cell reconstitution after alpha-beta-depleted transplantation in children. Via MiXCR, TCRdb re-called the PCR reads, giving one row per CDR3 protein. The table shows about 980,000 distinct CDR3 sequences, with roughly 31% occurring only once. This material consisted of PBMCs, mostly from graft donor cells, taken 360 days after TCRalphabeta/CD19-depleted stem cell transplant. The receptors stem from a boy younger than two who had a stem cell transplant for SCID, so the T cells may come from the graft donor. Both conserved end residues are part of each CDR3. D genes are given only for firm matches. Rows may omit the clone size; those that give it use once, few, many or a size class.

clone size	V gene	D gene	J gene	CDR3 DNA	CDR3 protein
few	TRBV28	TRBD2	TRBJ2-3	TGTGCCAGCAGGAGTAGCGGGGGCACAGATACGCAGTATTTT	CASRSSGGTDTQYF
few	TRBV6-1	.	TRBJ1-1	TGTGCCAGCAGTGCCCGAACAGGGTGGGCTGAAGCTTTCTTT	CASSARTGWAEAFF
many	TRBV12-3/TRBV12-4	.	TRBJ1-1	TGTGCCAGCAGCCCAAACACTGAAGCTTTCTTT	CASSPNTEAFF
few	TRBV20-1	TRBD1	TRBJ2-3	TGCAGTGCTAAAGCAGGGGGAGATACGCAGTATTTT	CSAKAGGDTQYF
few	TRBV5-1	.	TRBJ2-3	TGTGCCAGCAGCTTGGCCGCGGGGAGCACAGATACGCAGTATTTT	CASSLAAGSTDTQYF
.	TRBV5-1	TRBD1	TRBJ2-1	TGCGCCAGCAGTTACGACAGGGTGGATGAGCAGTTCTTC	CASSYDRVDEQFF
.	TRBV11-2	.	TRBJ2-7	TGTGCCAGCAGCGGGGAGGAAAGTTACGAGCAGTACTTC	CASSGEESYEQYF
.	TRBV15	TRBD2	TRBJ2-7	TGTGCCACCAGCAGACTAGCGGGGGGCGACGAGCAGTACTTC	CATSRLAGGDEQYF
.	TRBV7-9	TRBD1	TRBJ1-6	TGTGCCAGCGGAACAGACAGGGGGCGTAGTAATTCACCCCTCCACTTT	CASGTDRGRSNSPLHF
few	TRBV4-2	.	TRBJ1-2	TGTGCCAGCAACAAGGGCGGAAGGAACTATGGCTACACCTTC	CASNKGGRNYGYTF
few	TRBV5-5	TRBD2	TRBJ2-2	TGTGCCAGCAGCTTGTGGCCGCGGGAGACCGGGGAGCTGTTTTTT	CASSLWPRETGELFF
.	TRBV29-1	.	TRBJ2-1	TGCAGCGTTGAGGGGGGCGAGCGGACCTACAATGAGCAGTTCTTC	CSVEGGERTYNEQFF
.	TRBV7-9	.	TRBJ2-5	TGTGCCAGCAGCTTAAATTTGGACTACGAAGAGACCCAGTACTTC	CASSLNLDYEETQYF
.	TRBV5-1	.	TRBJ1-2	TGCGCCAGCAGACCGCCCGGAGGAGCCGGCTACACCTTC	CASRPPGGAGYTF
few	TRBV29-1	.	TRBJ2-4	TGCAGCGTGAGCCAGGGGGGGAAAAACATTCAGTACTTC	CSVSQGGKNIQYF
few	TRBV20-1	.	TRBJ1-5	TGCAGTGCTAGTACACATCTTAGCAATCAGCCCCAGCATTTT	CSASTHLSNQPQHF
few	TRBV27	.	TRBJ2-7	TGTGCCAGCAGATACAGGGCCTCCTACGAGCAGTACTTC	CASRYRASYEQYF
few	TRBV7-9	TRBD1	TRBJ1-2	TGTGCCAGCAGCCCCTGGCTACAGGGGGAGGGCTACACCTTC	CASSPWLQGEGYTF
.	TRBV2	.	TRBJ2-5	TGTGCCAGCAGCGAGGAGGGGGGGAAGACCCAGTACTTC	CASSEEGGKTQYF
many	TRBV7-6	.	TRBJ2-5	TGTGCCAGCAGCTTAGGGGCACGGCGGGGGACCCAGTACTTC	CASSLGARRGTQYF
.	TRBV10-3	.	TRBJ2-7	TGTGCCATCAGTGACATAGCCTCCTACGAGCAGTACTTC	CAISDIASYEQYF
.	TRBV27	TRBD1	TRBJ2-1	TGTGCCAGCAGTTTCGTACAGGGGGCCAGGACTTTTTACGATGAGCAGTTCTTC	CASSFVQGARTFYDEQFF